This T cell receptor beta chain was obtained from a study of T-cell reconstitution after alpha-beta-depleted transplantation in children. Points on this clonotype: Its cognate antigen is unknown.

This CDR3 has 19 residues. Per germline, CDR1 MGHRA and CDR2 YSYEKL. V lost 2 bases, J lost 3 bases, and 12 bases stayed unmatched. Broader study findings: By one year post-transplant, T-cell counts and diversity largely arose from T cells that were newly produced. The study traced high day-60 TCRbeta diversity in some patients to surviving recipient T cells and thymic progenitors.

Preparation of the TCRbeta library used unique molecular identifiers. TCRdb redid the calling of the PCR reads with MiXCR, one entry per CDR3 protein. The sample shows 77,000 or so distinct CDR3 sequences, 15% to 20% of them seen only once. The source material was PBMCs, mostly from graft donor cells, sampled 360 days after TCRalphabeta/CD19-depleted stem cell transplant. This receptor was taken from a male patient aged 2-15 years who had a stem cell transplant for acute lymphoblastic leukemia, so the T cells may come from the graft donor. This sequence joins TRBV4-1 and TRBJ2-3, with 12 bases fitting TRBD2. CDR3: CASSQRFILTSGRTDTQYF. For the CDR3, the DNA is TGCGCCAGCAGCCAACGATTTATTTTGACTAGCGGGAGAACAGATACGCAGTATTTT.